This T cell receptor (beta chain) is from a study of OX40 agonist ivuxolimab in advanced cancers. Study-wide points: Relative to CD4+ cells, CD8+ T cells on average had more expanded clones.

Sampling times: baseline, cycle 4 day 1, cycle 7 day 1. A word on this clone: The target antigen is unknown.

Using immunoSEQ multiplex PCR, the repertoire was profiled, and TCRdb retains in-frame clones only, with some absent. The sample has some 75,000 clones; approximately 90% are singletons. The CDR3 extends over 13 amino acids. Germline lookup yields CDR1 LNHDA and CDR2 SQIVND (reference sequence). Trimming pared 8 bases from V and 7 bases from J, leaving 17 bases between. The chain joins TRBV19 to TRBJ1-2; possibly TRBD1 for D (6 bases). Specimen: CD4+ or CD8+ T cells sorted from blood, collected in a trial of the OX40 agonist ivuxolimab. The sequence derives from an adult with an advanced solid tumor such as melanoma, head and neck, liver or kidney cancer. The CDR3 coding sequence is TGTGCCAGTGAGGGAAACCAAGGGGGTGGCTACACCTTC. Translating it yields CASEGNQGGGYTF.